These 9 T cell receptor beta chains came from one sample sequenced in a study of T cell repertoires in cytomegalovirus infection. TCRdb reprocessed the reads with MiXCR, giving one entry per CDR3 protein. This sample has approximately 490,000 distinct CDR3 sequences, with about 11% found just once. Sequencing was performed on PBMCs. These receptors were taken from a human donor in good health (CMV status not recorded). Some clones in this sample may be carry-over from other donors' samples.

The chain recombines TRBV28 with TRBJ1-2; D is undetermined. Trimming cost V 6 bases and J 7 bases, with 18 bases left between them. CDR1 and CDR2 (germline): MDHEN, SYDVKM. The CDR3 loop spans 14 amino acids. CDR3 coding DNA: TGTGCCAGCAGCCCTGACACCGGAGTTTTTGGCTACACCTTC. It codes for CASSPDTGVFGYTF.

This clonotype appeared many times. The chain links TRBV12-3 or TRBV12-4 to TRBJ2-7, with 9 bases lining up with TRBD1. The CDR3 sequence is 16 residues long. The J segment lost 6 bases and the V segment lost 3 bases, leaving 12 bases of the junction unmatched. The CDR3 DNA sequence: TGTGCCAGCAGTTTTGGGTGGCGGACAGGGGATAGCGAGCAGTACTTC. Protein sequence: CASSFGWRTGDSEQYF.

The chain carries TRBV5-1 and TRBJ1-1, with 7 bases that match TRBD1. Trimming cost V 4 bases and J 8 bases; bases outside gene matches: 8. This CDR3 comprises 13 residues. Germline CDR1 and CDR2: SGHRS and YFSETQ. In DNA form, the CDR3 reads TGCGCCAGCAGCCTAACATCGGGACAGGAAGCTTTCTTT. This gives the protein CASSLTSGQEAFF.

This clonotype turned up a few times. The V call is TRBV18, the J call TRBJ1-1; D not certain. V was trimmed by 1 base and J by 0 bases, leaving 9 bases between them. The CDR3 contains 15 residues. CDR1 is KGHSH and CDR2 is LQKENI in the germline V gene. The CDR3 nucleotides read TGTGCCAGCTCACCACGTAGGCAGATGAACACTGAAGCTTTCTTT. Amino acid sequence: CASSPRRQMNTEAFF.

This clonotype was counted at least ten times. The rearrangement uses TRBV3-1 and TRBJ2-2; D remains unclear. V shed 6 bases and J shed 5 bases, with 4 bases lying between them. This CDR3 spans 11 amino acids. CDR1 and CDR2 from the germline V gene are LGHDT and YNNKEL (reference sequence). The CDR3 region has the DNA TGTGCCAGCAGGGATACCGGGGAGCTGTTTTTT. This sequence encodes CASRDTGELFF.

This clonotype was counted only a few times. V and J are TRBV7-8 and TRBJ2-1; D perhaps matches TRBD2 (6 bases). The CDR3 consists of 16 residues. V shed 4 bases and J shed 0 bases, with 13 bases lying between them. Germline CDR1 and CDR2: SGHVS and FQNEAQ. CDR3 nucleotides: TGTGCCAGCAGCTGGACGGCGGGGAGCTCCTACAATGAGCAGTTCTTC. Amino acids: CASSWTAGSSYNEQFF.

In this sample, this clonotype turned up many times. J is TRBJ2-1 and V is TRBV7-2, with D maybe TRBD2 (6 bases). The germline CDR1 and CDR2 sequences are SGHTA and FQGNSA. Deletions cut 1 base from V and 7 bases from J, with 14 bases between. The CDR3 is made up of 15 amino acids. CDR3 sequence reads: CASSLERVGNNEQFF. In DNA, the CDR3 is TGTGCCAGCAGCTTAGAGCGGGTGGGAAATAATGAGCAGTTCTTC. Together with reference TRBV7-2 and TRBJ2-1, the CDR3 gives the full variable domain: GAGVSQSPSNKVTEKGKDVELRCDPISGHTALYWYRQSLGQGLEFLIYFQGNSAPDKSGLPSDRFSAERTGGSVSTLTIQRTQQEDSAVYLCASSLERVGNNEQFFGPGTRLTVL.

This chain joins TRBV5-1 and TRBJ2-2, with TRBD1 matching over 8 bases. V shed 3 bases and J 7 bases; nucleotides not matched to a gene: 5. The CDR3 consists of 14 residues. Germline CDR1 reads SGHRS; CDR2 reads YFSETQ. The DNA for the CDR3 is TGCGCCAGCAGCTCGGGACAGGCCGGCGGGGAGCTGTTTTTT. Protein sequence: CASSSGQAGGELFF.

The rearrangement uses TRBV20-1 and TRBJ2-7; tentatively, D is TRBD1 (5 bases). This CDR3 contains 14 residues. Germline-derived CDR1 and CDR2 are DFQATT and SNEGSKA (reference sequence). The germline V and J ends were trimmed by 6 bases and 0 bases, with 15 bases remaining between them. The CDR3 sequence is CSAEGRVISYEQYF. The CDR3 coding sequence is TGCAGTGCCGAAGGCAGGGTGATCTCCTACGAGCAGTACTTC.